The 23 T cell receptor beta chains given below trace back to one sample, sequenced in a study of blood T cells in healthy people across ages. Alongside a J-beta primer mix, a sample-barcoded 5' primer served in a second PCR lasting about 6 to 11 cycles. Each CDR3 protein gets one entry after TCRdb re-called the 5' RACE reads with MiXCR. The sample consists of almost 550,000 distinct CDR3 sequences, 24% of them appearing once. The sample was also reused in another study, on T cells of mothers and their children.

Sequencing was done on a sample of blood. These TCRs come from a boy aged 5-17 years in good health.

The table lists this clonotype with a few counts. V gene TRBV19 combines with J gene TRBJ2-5; D remains unclear. The DNA end is a closer match to TRBJ2-7, so the J assignment may be wrong. This CDR3 spans 13 amino acids. Germline V gene sequence: CDR1 LNHDA, CDR2 SQIVND (reference sequence). The CDR3 nucleotides read TGTGCCAGTAGTACCAGTGCATCCTACGAGCAGTACTTC. Its translation is CASSTSASYEQYF.

This clonotype came up a few times. The V and J genes are TRBV7-6 and TRBJ1-1; D might be TRBD1 (5 bases). Germline values: CDR1 SGHVS, CDR2 FNYEAQ. The V end lost 1 base, the J end lost 1 base, and 10 bases lay between the germline ends. The CDR3 length is 15 residues. The CDR3 DNA reads as TGTGCCAGCAGCTTAGACGGCGGGGGGAACACTGAAGCTTTCTTT. This gives the protein CASSLDGGGNTEAFF.

A note on this clonotype: It may be a read error: a sequence one base away is much more abundant. V is TRBV7-2 and J is TRBJ2-7; the match to TRBD1 covers 7 bases. Trimming cost V 0 bases and J 2 bases; bases outside gene matches: 1. Germline CDR1 reads SGHTA; CDR2 reads FQGNSA. The CDR3 extends over 14 amino acids. CDR3 in DNA: TGTGCCAGCAGCTTAGCGACAGGGACCTACGAGCAGTACTTC. Amino acid sequence: CASSLATGTYEQYF.

This chain links TRBV12-3 or TRBV12-4 with TRBJ1-4; 8 nucleotides agree with TRBD1. The CDR3 contains 15 residues. Trimming removed 5 bases from V and 10 bases from J; junction bases left unmatched: 12. This CDR3 is CASSGRTGSGLKLFF. CDR3 sequence (DNA): TGTGCCAGCAGTGGCCGGACAGGGTCGGGATTAAAACTGTTTTTT.

The V call is TRBV20-1, the J call TRBJ2-1; TRBD2 might be the D (6 bases). The DNA matches TRBJ2-5 better at its end, which makes the J call doubtful. Germline values: CDR1 DFQATT, CDR2 SNEGSKA (reference sequence). This CDR3 is 13 amino acids long. The CDR3 is CSASGGPQETQYF. CDR3 nucleotide sequence: TGCAGTGCTAGCGGGGGACCTCAAGAGACCCAGTACTTC.

This clonotype has ten or more counts. The V and J genes are TRBV10-3 and TRBJ2-5, with D maybe TRBD2 (5 bases). CDR3 length: 13 residues. V lost 11 bases and J lost 5, with 18 bases in between. CDR1 is ENHRY and CDR2 is SYGVKD in the germline V gene. In DNA, the CDR3 is TGTGCCTTAGTTCCGGAGGAGGAGGAGACCCAGTACTTC. This gives the protein CALVPEEEETQYF.

This clonotype was counted a few times. The chain has TRBV18 and TRBJ2-7; the match to TRBD1 covers 12 bases. Germline V gene sequence: CDR1 KGHSH, CDR2 LQKENI. The junction had 10 bases not matched to a gene; V was cut back by 4 bases and J by 6 bases. The CDR3 is 16 amino acids. In nucleotides, the CDR3 is TGTGCCAGCTCACGGCTCCGGGACAGGGGGCCTCTCGAGCAGTACTTC. Its translation is CASSRLRDRGPLEQYF.

This chain joins TRBV19 and TRBJ2-7, with a possible D match to TRBD2 (6 bases). V was pared by 5 bases and J by 3 bases, with 17 bases between. Germline-derived CDR1 and CDR2 are LNHDA and SQIVND (reference sequence). This CDR3 spans 15 amino acids. DNA of the CDR3: TGTGCCAGTAGTGTCCCTCTCGCGGGGATCTACGAGCAGTACTTC. Protein: CASSVPLAGIYEQYF.

The chain carries TRBV4-2 and TRBJ2-2; maybe TRBD2 (5 bases). This CDR3 contains 18 residues. The V gene lost 2 bases and the J gene lost 4 bases, with 20 bases spanning the gap. Looked up from germline, CDR1 is LGHNA and CDR2 is YNFKEQ. CDR3 residues: CASSQFQDTRGSTGELFF. In DNA form, the CDR3 reads TGTGCCAGCAGCCAATTTCAAGACACACGGGGATCCACCGGGGAGCTGTTTTTT.

The table lists this clonotype with a count of one. The chain employs TRBV27 and TRBJ2-7, with 8 bases matching TRBD1. Germline V lookup: CDR1 MNHEY, CDR2 SMNVEV (reference sequence). This CDR3 is 14 amino acids long. J gave up 5 bases and V 4 bases, and 7 bases lay outside the gene matches. For the CDR3, the DNA is TGTGCCAGCAGTTCAGGACAGGGTAGGAACGAGCAGTACTTC. Translated: CASSSGQGRNEQYF.

This chain joins TRBV5-5 and TRBJ2-1, with 10 nucleotides matching TRBD2. CDR1 and CDR2 from the germline V gene are SGHKS and YYEKEE (reference sequence). The CDR3 consists of 16 residues. The V gene end was trimmed by 3 bases and the J gene end by 5 bases; junction bases not matched to a gene: 8. The CDR3 region has the DNA TGTGCCAGCAGCTGGCGGGCTAGCGGGGGAGACAATGAGCAGTTCTTC. Amino acids: CASSWRASGGDNEQFF.

This clonotype was counted a few times. The rearrangement links TRBV3-1 to TRBJ2-1, with 10 positions matching TRBD2. V lost 1 base to trimming and J lost 7 bases; unmatched junction nucleotides: 10. The length of the CDR3 is 17 residues. From germline, CDR1 is LGHDT and CDR2 YNNKEL (reference sequence). CDR3 sequence: CASSQASLAGALNEQFF. The CDR3 nucleotides are TGTGCCAGCAGCCAAGCTTCGCTAGCGGGGGCCTTGAATGAGCAGTTCTTC.

This clonotype was counted between two and nine times. This sequence joins TRBV2 and TRBJ2-3; TRBD2 is a possible D gene (5 bases). The V and J ends lost 5 bases and 1 base respectively, with 10 bases between them. This CDR3 contains 14 residues. Germline V gives CDR1 SNHLY, CDR2 FYNNEI. CDR3 DNA sequence: TGTGCCAGCAGTAAGGACTTTCGCACAGATACGCAGTATTTT. This codes for CASSKDFRTDTQYF.

V usage is TRBV20-1 and J usage is TRBJ2-5; 11 positions match TRBD2. After removal of 5 bases from V and 5 bases from J, the junction contained 4 bases not matched to a gene. The length of the CDR3 is 13 residues. Looked up from germline, CDR1 is DFQATT and CDR2 is SNEGSKA (reference sequence). As DNA, the CDR3 is TGCAGTGCTCCCCCTAGCGGGAGGGAGACCCAGTACTTC. This sequence encodes CSAPPSGRETQYF.

A note on this clonotype: The germline gene is not matched at one end of the junction; a read error may be the cause. The chain couples TRBV4-3 to TRBJ2-7; 8 bases match TRBD1. The germline CDR1 and CDR2 sequences are LGHNA and YSLEER. The CDR3 extends over 17 amino acids. The CDR3 sequence is CASSQDISWTGRGERYF. The CDR3 DNA is TGCGCCAGCAGCCAAGATATTTCTTGGACAGGGCGAGGCGAGCGGTACTTC.

This clonotype appeared a single time. This chain joins TRBV20-1 and TRBJ1-6; perhaps TRBD1 as D (6 bases). Between the trimmed V and J ends, which lost 3 bases and 6 bases, there was a span of 15 bases. The V gene's germline CDR1 is DFQATT and CDR2 SNEGSKA (reference sequence). The CDR3 has 15 amino acids. The CDR3 DNA is TGCAGTGCTAGGGCCGGGGGGGCACCTAATTCACCCCTCCACTTT. Translating gives CSARAGGAPNSPLHF.

In this sample, this clonotype turned up once. V usage is TRBV12-3 or TRBV12-4 and J usage is TRBJ2-3, with 12 bases matching TRBD2. Trimming removed 6 bases from V and 2 bases from J; junction bases left unmatched: 12. The CDR3 runs 18 residues. CDR3 DNA sequence: TGTGCCAGCAGCAAGATCAAAGGGACTAGCGGGTTCACAGATACGCAGTATTTT. It is translated as CASSKIKGTSGFTDTQYF.

In this sample, this clonotype turned up many times. This chain links TRBV7-9 with TRBJ1-2, with D perhaps TRBD1 (5 bases). V gave up 1 base and J gave up 8 bases, with 14 bases separating them. This CDR3 region has 14 residues. Germline V CDR1 and CDR2: SEHNR, FQNEAQ (reference sequence). CDR3 sequence: CASSLESGSYGYTF. CDR3 nucleotides: TGTGCCAGCAGCTTAGAGTCAGGGAGTTACGGCTACACCTTC.

For this clonotype: One junction end does not reproduce the germline sequence, and a read error may be involved. The chain uses TRBV9 and TRBJ2-3; D not certain. The CDR3 covers 13 residues. Germline V gives CDR1 SGDLS, CDR2 YYNGEE. The CDR3 region is CASSEQVTDTQYF. CDR3 DNA: TGTGCCAGCAGCGAACAAGTCACAGATACGCAATATTTT.

The table lists this clonotype with a few counts. V is TRBV7-2 and J is TRBJ2-1; tentative D call: TRBD1 (7 bases). The CDR3 loop spans 13 amino acids. Trimming shortened V by 5 bases and J by 12 bases, and 17 bases separated the two germline ends. From germline, CDR1 is SGHTA and CDR2 FQGNSA. CDR3 sequence (DNA): TGTGCCAGCAGCCCAGGGGGGAGCGAGGCGCAGTTCTTC. Translated: CASSPGGSEAQFF.

A few counts support this clonotype. This chain uses TRBV4-3 with TRBJ2-2; 7 nucleotides line up with TRBD2. The CDR3 spans 15 residues. V shed 3 bases and J 6 bases; nucleotides not matched to a gene: 7. Germline V gives CDR1 LGHNA, CDR2 YSLEER. CDR3 sequence: CASSQDGLVPGELFF. In DNA form, the CDR3 reads TGCGCCAGCAGCCAGGACGGACTAGTACCCGGGGAGCTGTTTTTT.

V and J are TRBV27 and TRBJ2-1, with no clear D. Looked up from germline, CDR1 is MNHEY and CDR2 is SMNVEV (reference sequence). The CDR3 extends over 11 amino acids. V lost 4 bases to trimming and J lost 8 bases, with 6 bases between them. CDR3 sequence (DNA): TGTGCCAGCAGTTCGACCTATGAGCAGTTCTTC. Translated: CASSSTYEQFF.

There are a few counts of this clonotype. The chain uses TRBV6-6 and TRBJ2-1; D not resolved. Per germline, CDR1 MNHNY and CDR2 SVGAGI (reference sequence). The V and J ends lost 2 bases and 0 bases respectively, with 5 bases between them. This CDR3 is 14 amino acids long. DNA of the CDR3: TGTGCCAGCAGTTACGAATACTCCTACAATGAGCAGTTCTTC. Translating it yields CASSYEYSYNEQFF.